Listed below are T cell receptor beta chains from one sample, sequenced in a study of blood T cell repertoires in COVID-19. Assay used: immunoSEQ multiplex PCR; TCRdb lists only in-frame clones, some missing. This sample yields fewer than 300,000 clones, of which around 90% are seen a single time; over 4% belongs to the top ten. Sample: peripheral blood. Every receptor here comes from a man in his sixties who had recovered from COVID-19. The CDR3 runs from the conserved cysteine through the conserved F or W. D genes are given only for firm matches. Size is stated for part of the rows, as once, few or many counts, or as a class when the clone is expanded.

V gene	clone size	J gene	D gene	CDR3 length	CDR3 protein	CDR3 DNA
TRBV11-2	NA	TRBJ1-1	NA	13	CASRLSGNTEAFF	TGTGCCAGCCGCCTAAGCGGGAACACTGAAGCTTTCTTT
TRBV19	NA	TRBJ2-3	TRBD2	14	CAGSSGGVSDTQYF	TGTGCCGGCTCTAGCGGGGGGGTCTCAGATACGCAGTATTTT
TRBV19	NA	TRBJ2-1	NA	14	CASKLGGPRDEQFF	TGTGCCAGTAAACTCGGGGGACCTAGGGATGAGCAGTTCTTC
TRBV9	once	TRBJ2-3	TRBD2	16	CASSQSLAGAAHTQYF	TGTGCCAGCAGCCAAAGCCTAGCGGGGGCTGCTCATACGCAGTATTTT
TRBV7-9	NA	TRBJ2-7	TRBD1	13	CASSWGQTYEQYF	TGTGCCAGCAGTTGGGGACAGACCTACGAGCAGTACTTC
TRBV7-2	NA	TRBJ2-2	TRBD1	14	CASSRDRQTGELFF	TGTGCCAGCAGCAGGGACAGACAGACCGGGGAGCTGTTTTTT
TRBV6-4	NA	TRBJ2-5	NA	11	CASRGQETQYF	TGTGCCAGCAGGGGGCAGGAGACCCAGTACTTC
TRBV19	NA	TRBJ2-7	TRBD1	15	CASSWTGGKNYEQYF	TGTGCCAGTAGCTGGACAGGGGGGAAAAACTACGAGCAGTACTTC
TRBV7-6	NA	TRBJ1-2	NA	16	CASSLEPRTGIYGYTF	TGTGCCAGCAGCTTAGAGCCCCGAACAGGAATATATGGCTACACCTTC
TRBV12-3/TRBV12-4	NA	TRBJ2-5	NA	12	CASRPRGETQYF	TGTGCCAGCAGACCCAGGGGAGAGACCCAGTACTTC
TRBV11-1	NA	TRBJ1-1	NA	11	CASSSGVKAFF	TGTGCCAGCAGCTCCGGGGTGAAAGCTTTCTTT
TRBV13	NA	TRBJ1-2	NA	15	CASSLGQGVNYGYTF	TGTGCCAGCAGCTTAGGCCAAGGGGTTAACTATGGCTACACCTTC
TRBV18	NA	TRBJ2-1	TRBD1	15	CASSPDRASGNEQFF	TGTGCCAGCTCACCGGACAGGGCGTCGGGCAATGAGCAGTTCTTC
TRBV30	NA	TRBJ2-7	TRBD1	16	CAWRRVWTGEISEQYF	TGTGCCTGGAGAAGAGTTTGGACAGGGGAGATCAGCGAGCAGTACTTC
TRBV5-1	NA	TRBJ2-1	TRBD1	16	CASSLTGTGTYNEQFF	TGCGCCAGCAGCTTAACCGGGACAGGTACCTACAATGAGCAGTTCTTC
TRBV19	NA	TRBJ2-7	NA	13	CASSMGVSYEQYF	TGTGCCAGTAGTATGGGAGTTTCCTACGAGCAGTACTTC
TRBV24-1	once	TRBJ2-3	NA	13	CATSDSGLDTQYF	TGTGCCACCAGTGACAGCGGACTAGATACGCAGTATTTT
TRBV30	NA	TRBJ1-1	NA	13	CAWLPGPGTEAFF	TGTGCCTGGCTACCGGGCCCGGGGACTGAAGCTTTCTTT
TRBV3-1/TRBV3-2	NA	TRBJ2-2	TRBD2	15	CASSRGGARTGELFF	TGTGCCAGCAGCCGCGGGGGGGCCCGCACCGGGGAGCTGTTTTTT
TRBV3-1/TRBV3-2	NA	TRBJ1-3	NA	13	CASSQGVGNTIYF	TGTGCCAGCAGCCAAGGCGTGGGAAACACCATATATTTT
TRBV19	NA	TRBJ1-1	NA	15	CASSILRGGGTEAFF	TGTGCCAGTAGTATCCTACGTGGTGGAGGGACTGAAGCTTTCTTT
TRBV6-5	NA	TRBJ2-7	NA	14	CASSFRQADIEQYF	TGTGCCAGCAGTTTTCGACAGGCTGATATCGAGCAGTACTTC
TRBV5-1	once	TRBJ1-1	NA	14	CASSEYTGETEAFF	TGCGCCAGCAGCGAATACACGGGGGAAACTGAAGCTTTCTTT
TRBV5-6	NA	TRBJ2-1	NA	12	CASSLGQAIQFF	TGTGCCAGCAGCTTAGGTCAGGCCATACAGTTCTTC
TRBV15	NA	TRBJ1-4	NA	16	CATSLRHPATNEKLFF	TGTGCCACCAGCTTACGACACCCTGCAACTAATGAAAAACTGTTTTTT
TRBV4-2	NA	TRBJ1-3	NA	15	CASSAARLSGNTIYF	TGTGCCAGCAGCGCAGCGCGCCTCTCTGGAAACACCATATATTTT
TRBV2	NA	TRBJ1-4	NA	12	CASSLSNEKLFF	TGTGCCAGCAGTCTCTCTAATGAAAAACTGTTTTTT
TRBV5-1	NA	TRBJ2-7	NA	12	CASSISSYEQYF	TGCGCCAGCAGTATTAGCTCCTACGAGCAGTACTTC
TRBV14	few	TRBJ1-2	TRBD1	15	CASSPNYGTEHGYTF	TGTGCCAGCAGCCCGAATTACGGGACAGAGCATGGCTACACCTTC
TRBV5-5	NA	TRBJ1-1	NA	16	CASSWSRGGMNTEAFF	TGTGCCAGCAGCTGGAGCAGAGGGGGAATGAACACTGAAGCTTTCTTT
TRBV6-2/TRBV6-3	NA	TRBJ1-3	NA	16	CASSDPKPISGNTIYF	TGTGCCAGCAGTGATCCCAAGCCAATCTCTGGAAACACCATATATTTT
TRBV18	once	TRBJ2-7	TRBD1	16	CASSLPGQGDSYEQYF	TGTGCCAGCTCACTACCGGGACAGGGGGACTCCTACGAGCAGTACTTC
TRBV18	NA	TRBJ2-5	TRBD2	13	CASSPGGKETQYF	TGTGCCAGCTCACCCGGGGGGAAGGAGACCCAGTACTTC
TRBV27	few	TRBJ2-7	TRBD1	13	CASSFFETGEQYF	TGTGCCAGCAGTTTTTTCGAGACAGGGGAGCAGTACTTC
TRBV7-9	NA	TRBJ2-7	TRBD1	15	CASSPGTGFTYEQYF	TGTGCCAGCAGCCCCGGGACAGGGTTTACGTACGAGCAGTACTTC
TRBV2	few	TRBJ2-7	TRBD1	15	CASQQWGQVQYEQYF	TGTGCCAGCCAGCAGTGGGGACAGGTTCAATACGAGCAGTACTTC
TRBV6-5	NA	TRBJ2-2	TRBD1	14	CAIPDRGRTGELFF	TGTGCCATCCCGGACAGGGGGCGCACCGGGGAGCTGTTTTTT
TRBV9	NA	TRBJ2-4	NA	13	CASSVDQKNIQYF	TGTGCCAGCAGCGTAGATCAGAAGAACATTCAGTACTTC
TRBV7-9	NA	TRBJ1-6	TRBD1	14	CASSPDRGSSPLHF	TGTGCCAGCAGCCCAGACAGGGGGTCTTCACCCCTCCACTTT
TRBV3-1/TRBV3-2	NA	TRBJ1-1	TRBD1	15	CASRASDRGNTEAFF	TGTGCCAGCAGAGCGTCCGACAGGGGCAACACTGAAGCTTTCTTT
TRBV29-1	NA	TRBJ2-3	NA	15	CSVEPWGGATDTQYF	TGCAGCGTTGAACCTTGGGGGGGGGCCACAGATACGCAGTATTTT
TRBV7-3	NA	TRBJ1-2	NA	14	CASSSGSPGVGYTF	TGTGCCAGCAGCTCCGGAAGCCCAGGGGTAGGCTACACCTTC
TRBV5-1	NA	TRBJ2-3	NA	15	CASSLGLGGTDTQYF	TGCGCCAGCAGCTTGGGGTTAGGGGGCACAGATACGCAGTATTTT
TRBV20-1	once	TRBJ2-2	NA	14	CSASQGSGTGELFF	TGCAGTGCTAGTCAGGGTTCCGGCACCGGGGAGCTGTTTTTT
TRBV12-3/TRBV12-4	few	TRBJ1-5	TRBD1	13	CASNSGGGQPQHF	TGTGCCAGTAATTCAGGGGGTGGTCAGCCCCAGCATTTT
TRBV6-5	NA	TRBJ2-1	NA	14	CASSQRGGVPEQFF	TGTGCCAGCAGCCAAAGGGGTGGGGTACCTGAGCAGTTCTTC
TRBV18	NA	TRBJ1-1	TRBD1	16	CASSQNLQGSNTEAFF	TGTGCCAGCTCACAAAATTTACAGGGGTCGAACACTGAAGCTTTCTTT
TRBV7-9	NA	TRBJ2-7	TRBD1	16	CASSPRRDSASIKQYF	TGTGCCAGCAGCCCCCGCAGGGACAGTGCTAGTATCAAGCAGTACTTC
TRBV7-8	NA	TRBJ2-2	TRBD1	15	CASSVNRGNTGELFF	TGTGCCAGCAGCGTTAACAGGGGAAACACCGGGGAGCTGTTTTTT
TRBV9	NA	TRBJ2-3	TRBD2	14	CASSAGTSYDTQYF	TGTGCCAGCAGCGCCGGGACTAGCTACGATACGCAGTATTTT
TRBV20-1	NA	TRBJ2-7	TRBD1	15	CSASISRDRGREQYF	TGCAGTGCTAGTATTTCACGGGACAGGGGTCGCGAGCAGTACTTC
TRBV5-1	NA	TRBJ2-2	NA	12	CASSGDSEELFF	TGCGCCAGCAGCGGGGACTCCGAGGAGCTGTTTTTT
TRBV5-1	NA	TRBJ2-7	NA	12	CASSLTGLEQYF	TGCGCCAGCAGCTTGACAGGGCTCGAGCAGTACTTC
TRBV5-4	NA	TRBJ2-4	NA	17	CASSSPDRKLAKNIQYF	TGTGCCAGCAGCTCTCCGGACAGAAAACTAGCCAAAAACATTCAGTACTTC
TRBV10-2	NA	TRBJ2-7	TRBD1	15	CASSGTGTDSYEQYF	TGCGCCAGCAGTGGTACCGGGACAGACTCCTACGAGCAGTACTTC
TRBV27	NA	TRBJ1-1	NA	13	CASSLRENTEAFF	TGTGCCAGCAGTTTACGAGAGAACACTGAAGCTTTCTTT
TRBV18	NA	TRBJ1-5	NA	14	CASSPGAGNQPQHF	TGTGCCAGCTCACCGGGGGCGGGCAATCAGCCCCAGCATTTT
TRBV6-5	NA	TRBJ1-3	TRBD1	15	CASSPDRARGNTIYF	TGTGCCAGCAGTCCCGACAGGGCAAGGGGAAACACCATATATTTT
TRBV27	NA	TRBJ2-3	TRBD2	16	CASAPGLAGSTDTQYF	TGTGCCAGCGCCCCGGGACTAGCGGGGAGCACAGATACGCAGTATTTT
TRBV19	NA	TRBJ2-6	NA	15	CASSIGGSGANVLTF	TGTGCCAGTAGTATAGGAGGCTCTGGGGCCAACGTCCTGACTTTC